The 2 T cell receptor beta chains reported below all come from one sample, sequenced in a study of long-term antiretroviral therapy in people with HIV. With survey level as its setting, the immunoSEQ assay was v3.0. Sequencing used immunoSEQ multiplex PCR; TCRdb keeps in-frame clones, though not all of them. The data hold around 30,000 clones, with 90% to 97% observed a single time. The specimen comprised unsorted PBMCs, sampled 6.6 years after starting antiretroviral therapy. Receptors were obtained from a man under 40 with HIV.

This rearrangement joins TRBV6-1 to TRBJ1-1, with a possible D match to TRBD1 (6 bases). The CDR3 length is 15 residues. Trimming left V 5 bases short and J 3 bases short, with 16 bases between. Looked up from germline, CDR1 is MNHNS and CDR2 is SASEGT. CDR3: CASSSLGGLDTEAFF. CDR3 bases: TGTGCCAGCAGTTCCCTCGGGGGGCTCGACACTGAAGCTTTCTTT.

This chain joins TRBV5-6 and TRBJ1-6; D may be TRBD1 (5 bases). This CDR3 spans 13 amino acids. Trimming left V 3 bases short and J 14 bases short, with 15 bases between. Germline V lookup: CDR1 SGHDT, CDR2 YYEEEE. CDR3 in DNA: TGTGCCAGCAGCTCTACAGGCCCCGCCACCCTCCACTTT. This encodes CASSSTGPATLHF.